These T cell receptor beta chains were read from a single sample in a study of blood T cell repertoires in COVID-19. Here immunoSEQ multiplex PCR was the method, and the copy in TCRdb shows in-frame clones only, minus some. This table holds about 81,000 clones, around 89% found once. The sample consisted of peripheral blood. All receptors derive from a man aged 65 to 85 with active or convalescent COVID-19. Both conserved end residues are part of each CDR3. The order of the fields is V gene, D gene, clone size, J gene, CDR3 protein, CDR3 DNA. D genes are given only for firm matches. Clone sizes are given selectively: once, few, many, or a class where the clone is expanded.

v_gene: TRBV6-4
d_gene: TRBD1
abundance: NA
j_gene: TRBJ2-7
CDR3aa: CASSDWQGALGEQYF
CDR3nt: TGTGCCAGCAGTGACTGGCAGGGGGCCTTAGGTGAGCAGTACTTC

v_gene: TRBV10-3
d_gene: NA
abundance: NA
j_gene: TRBJ1-1
CDR3aa: CANRARVNTEAFF
CDR3nt: TGTGCCAATCGGGCCAGGGTGAACACTGAAGCTTTCTTT

v_gene: TRBV30
d_gene: TRBD1
abundance: NA
j_gene: TRBJ1-4
CDR3aa: CAGNRGREKLFF
CDR3nt: TGTGCCGGAAACAGGGGAAGGGAAAAACTGTTTTTT

v_gene: TRBV27
d_gene: TRBD2
abundance: NA
j_gene: TRBJ2-1
CDR3aa: CASTLAGGYNEQFF
CDR3nt: TGTGCCAGCACCCTAGCGGGGGGCTACAATGAGCAGTTCTTC

v_gene: TRBV5-1
d_gene: TRBD1
abundance: NA
j_gene: TRBJ2-7
CDR3aa: CASSPGQLSTYEQYF
CDR3nt: TGCGCCAGCAGCCCGGGACAGCTTTCTACCTACGAGCAGTACTTC

v_gene: TRBV4-3
d_gene: NA
abundance: NA
j_gene: TRBJ1-1
CDR3aa: CASSQDSYTEAFF
CDR3nt: TGCGCCAGCAGCCAAGATTCCTACACTGAAGCTTTCTTT

v_gene: TRBV13
d_gene: NA
abundance: NA
j_gene: TRBJ1-6
CDR3aa: CASSRRDLFTPLHF
CDR3nt: TGTGCCAGCAGCCGCCGGGATCTGTTTACACCCCTCCACTTT

v_gene: TRBV7-9
d_gene: TRBD1
abundance: NA
j_gene: TRBJ1-1
CDR3aa: CASTPGTGGTEAFF
CDR3nt: TGTGCCAGCACCCCTGGGACAGGCGGCACTGAAGCTTTCTTT

v_gene: TRBV5-5
d_gene: NA
abundance: NA
j_gene: TRBJ1-3
CDR3aa: CASSSGGNFAGNTIYF
CDR3nt: TGTGCCAGCAGCTCCGGGGGGAACTTTGCTGGAAACACCATATATTTT

v_gene: TRBV5-1
d_gene: NA
abundance: NA
j_gene: TRBJ2-5
CDR3aa: CASSVQPSDTIQETQYF
CDR3nt: TGCGCCAGCAGCGTGCAGCCTAGCGACACTATCCAAGAGACCCAGTACTTC

v_gene: TRBV3-1/TRBV3-2
d_gene: NA
abundance: NA
j_gene: TRBJ2-5
CDR3aa: CASKDAGWQETQYF
CDR3nt: TGTGCCAGCAAGGACGCAGGGTGGCAAGAGACCCAGTACTTC

v_gene: TRBV6-5
d_gene: TRBD1
abundance: few
j_gene: TRBJ1-1
CDR3aa: CASRLDRGMNTEAFF
CDR3nt: TGTGCCAGCAGACTAGACAGGGGAATGAACACTGAAGCTTTCTTT

v_gene: TRBV6-5
d_gene: TRBD1
abundance: few
j_gene: TRBJ1-2
CDR3aa: CASRGQGIYGYTF
CDR3nt: TGTGCCAGCAGAGGACAGGGTATTTATGGCTACACCTTC

v_gene: TRBV5-6
d_gene: TRBD1
abundance: NA
j_gene: TRBJ1-2
CDR3aa: CASRRPGQGTNYGYTF
CDR3nt: TGTGCCAGCAGGCGTCCGGGACAGGGGACTAACTATGGCTACACCTTC

v_gene: TRBV5-5
d_gene: TRBD1
abundance: NA
j_gene: TRBJ2-5
CDR3aa: CASSHPGQAQETQYF
CDR3nt: TGTGCCAGCAGCCACCCCGGACAGGCACAAGAGACCCAGTACTTC

v_gene: TRBV5-5
d_gene: TRBD2
abundance: NA
j_gene: TRBJ2-5
CDR3aa: CASSLDGRYQETQYF
CDR3nt: TGTGCCAGCAGCTTAGACGGGAGGTACCAAGAGACCCAGTACTTC

v_gene: TRBV7-2
d_gene: NA
abundance: once
j_gene: TRBJ1-3
CDR3aa: CASSLSGGSSGNTIYF
CDR3nt: TGTGCCAGCAGCTTAAGCGGCGGCAGCTCTGGAAACACCATATATTTT

v_gene: TRBV9
d_gene: TRBD1
abundance: few
j_gene: TRBJ1-2
CDR3aa: CASSNSRDRGDYGYTF
CDR3nt: TGTGCCAGCAGCAACTCCCGGGACAGGGGGGACTATGGCTACACCTTC

v_gene: TRBV11-2
d_gene: NA
abundance: NA
j_gene: TRBJ2-2
CDR3aa: CASSLGSGRAATGELFF
CDR3nt: TGTGCCAGCAGCTTAGGGTCGGGCAGAGCGGCCACCGGGGAGCTGTTTTTT

v_gene: TRBV19
d_gene: NA
abundance: NA
j_gene: TRBJ2-2
CDR3aa: CASSIARGNTGELFF
CDR3nt: TGTGCCAGTAGTATAGCCAGGGGGAACACCGGGGAGCTGTTTTTT

v_gene: TRBV7-2
d_gene: NA
abundance: NA
j_gene: TRBJ1-6
CDR3aa: CASSYTSGPGSPLHF
CDR3nt: TGTGCCAGCAGCTACACCTCCGGTCCGGGTTCACCCCTCCACTTT

v_gene: TRBV10-3
d_gene: TRBD1
abundance: NA
j_gene: TRBJ1-3
CDR3aa: CAITQTGGVGNTIYF
CDR3nt: TGTGCCATAACCCAGACAGGGGGCGTTGGAAACACCATATATTTT